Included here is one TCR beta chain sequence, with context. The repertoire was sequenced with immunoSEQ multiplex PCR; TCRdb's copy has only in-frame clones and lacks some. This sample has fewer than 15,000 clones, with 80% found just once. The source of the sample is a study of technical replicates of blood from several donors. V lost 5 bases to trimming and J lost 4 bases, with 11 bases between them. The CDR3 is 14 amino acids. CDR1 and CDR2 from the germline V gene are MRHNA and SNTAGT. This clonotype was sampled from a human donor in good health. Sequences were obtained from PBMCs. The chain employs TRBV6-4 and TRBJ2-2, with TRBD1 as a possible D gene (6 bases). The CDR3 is CASSSTGTTGELFF. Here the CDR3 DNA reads TGTGCCAGCAGTTCGACAGGTACCACCGGGGAGCTGTTTTTT.